This entry concerns a single TCR beta chain. This CDR3 contains 15 residues. CDR1 and CDR2 from the germline V gene are MNHEY and SMNVEV (reference sequence). V was shortened by 3 bases and J by 0 bases, with 10 bases between the two germline ends. This entry is derived from a study of CD8+ T cells in alopecia areata. The overall study: People stayed on tofacitinib for 6 to 18 months, then stopped the drug for 6 months.

The sequencing template was cDNA reverse transcribed from extracted RNA. Produced via immunoSEQ multiplex PCR; TCRdb's table is partial and in-frame only. Of 75,000 to 85,000 clones in the sample, around 60% were seen once. Treatment noted: oral pan-JAK inhibitor, 5-10 mg twice daily. The sequenced sample was CD8+ T cells sorted from blood, obtained at week 24, from a patient treated with tofacitinib. This receptor was taken from a human donor with alopecia areata. The gene calls are TRBV27 and TRBJ2-3; D is perhaps TRBD2 (6 bases). CDR3 nucleotides: TGTGCCAGCAGTTTGGGGACTCCTAGCACAGATACGCAGTATTTT. Amino acids: CASSLGTPSTDTQYF.